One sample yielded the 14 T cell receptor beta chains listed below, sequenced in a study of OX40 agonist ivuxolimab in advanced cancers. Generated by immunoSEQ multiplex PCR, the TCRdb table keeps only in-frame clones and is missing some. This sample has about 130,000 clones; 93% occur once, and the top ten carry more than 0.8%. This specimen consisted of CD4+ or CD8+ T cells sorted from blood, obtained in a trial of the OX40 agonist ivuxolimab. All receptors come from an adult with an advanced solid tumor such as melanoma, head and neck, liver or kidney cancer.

CDR3 DNA: TGTGCCAGTAGTATAGATTTGGGGGGAAACACTGAAGCTTTCTTT. Its protein product is CASSIDLGGNTEAFF. The chain recombines TRBV19 with TRBJ1-1; possible D gene TRBD1, 5 bases. V was pared by 0 bases and J by 2 bases, with 10 bases between. Germline assignment: CDR1 LNHDA and CDR2 SQIVND (reference sequence). This CDR3 contains 15 residues.

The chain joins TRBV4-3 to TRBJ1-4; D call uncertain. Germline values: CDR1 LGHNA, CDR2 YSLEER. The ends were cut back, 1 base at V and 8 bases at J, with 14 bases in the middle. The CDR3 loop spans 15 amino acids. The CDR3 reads CASSQGRELYEKLFF. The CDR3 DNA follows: TGCGCCAGCAGCCAAGGAAGGGAATTGTACGAAAAACTGTTTTTT.

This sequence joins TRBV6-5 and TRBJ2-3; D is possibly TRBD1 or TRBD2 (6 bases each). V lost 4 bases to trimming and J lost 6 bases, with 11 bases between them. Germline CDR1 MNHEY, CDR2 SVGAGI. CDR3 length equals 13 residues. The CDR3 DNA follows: TGTGCCAGCAGTTGGGGGGCGGGGGATACGCAGTATTTT. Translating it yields CASSWGAGDTQYF.

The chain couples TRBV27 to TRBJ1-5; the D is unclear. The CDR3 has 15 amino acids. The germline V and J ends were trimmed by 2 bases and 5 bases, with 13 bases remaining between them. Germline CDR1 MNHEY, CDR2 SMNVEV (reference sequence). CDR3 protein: CASSLSWQIYQPQHF. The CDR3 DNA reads TGTGCCAGCAGTTTAAGTTGGCAGATATATCAGCCCCAGCATTTT.

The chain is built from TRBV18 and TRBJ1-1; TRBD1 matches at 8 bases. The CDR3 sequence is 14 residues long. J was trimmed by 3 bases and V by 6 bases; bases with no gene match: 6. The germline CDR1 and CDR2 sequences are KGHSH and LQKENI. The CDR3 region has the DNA TGTGCCAGCTCCTCTCAGGGGGCCGACACTGAAGCTTTCTTT. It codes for CASSSQGADTEAFF.

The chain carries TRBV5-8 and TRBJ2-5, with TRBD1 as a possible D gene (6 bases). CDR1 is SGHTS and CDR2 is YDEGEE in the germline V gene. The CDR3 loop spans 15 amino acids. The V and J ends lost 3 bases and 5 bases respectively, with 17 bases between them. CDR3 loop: CASSSGLLQGETQYF. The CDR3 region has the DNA TGTGCCAGCAGCTCGGGCCTTCTCCAGGGGGAGACCCAGTACTTC.

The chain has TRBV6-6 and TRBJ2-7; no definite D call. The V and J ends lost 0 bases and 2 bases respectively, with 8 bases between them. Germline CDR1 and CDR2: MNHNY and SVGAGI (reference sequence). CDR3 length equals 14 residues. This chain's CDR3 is CASSYSFRAYEQYF. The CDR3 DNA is TGTGCCAGCAGTTACTCGTTCCGAGCCTACGAGCAGTACTTC.

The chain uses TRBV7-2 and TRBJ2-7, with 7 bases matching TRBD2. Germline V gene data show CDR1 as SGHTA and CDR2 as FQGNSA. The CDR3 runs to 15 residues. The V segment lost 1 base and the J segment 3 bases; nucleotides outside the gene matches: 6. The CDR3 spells CASSLVLGGVYEQYF. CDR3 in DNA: TGTGCCAGCAGCTTAGTCTTGGGGGGGGTCTACGAGCAGTACTTC.

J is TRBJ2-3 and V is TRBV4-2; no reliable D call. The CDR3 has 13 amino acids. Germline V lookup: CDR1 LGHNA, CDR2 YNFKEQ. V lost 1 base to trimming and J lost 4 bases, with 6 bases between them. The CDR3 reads CASSQGESDTQYF. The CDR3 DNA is TGTGCCAGCAGCCAAGGGGAATCAGATACGCAGTATTTT.

The CDR3 DNA sequence: TGTGCCAGCAGTATACTAGCGGGAGTTAAAGGCGGGGAGCTGTTTTTT. Translation: CASSILAGVKGGELFF. The chain employs TRBV28 and TRBJ2-2; 11 bases map to TRBD2. With 5 bases clipped from V and 7 bases from J, the junction kept 9 bases outside the gene matches. The CDR3 has 16 amino acids. Germline lookup yields CDR1 MDHEN and CDR2 SYDVKM.

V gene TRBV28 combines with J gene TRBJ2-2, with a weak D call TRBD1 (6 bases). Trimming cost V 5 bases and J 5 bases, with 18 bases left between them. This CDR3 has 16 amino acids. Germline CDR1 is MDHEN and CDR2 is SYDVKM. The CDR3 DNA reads TGTGCCAGCAGTCGAACGACAGGAGTTCAAACCGGGGAGCTGTTTTTT. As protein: CASSRTTGVQTGELFF. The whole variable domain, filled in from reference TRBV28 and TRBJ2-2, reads DVKVTQSSRYLVKRTGEKVFLECVQDMDHENMFWYRQDPGLGLRLIYFSYDVKMKEKGDIPEGYSVSREKKERFSLILESASTNQTSMYLCASSRTTGVQTGELFFGEGSRLTVL.

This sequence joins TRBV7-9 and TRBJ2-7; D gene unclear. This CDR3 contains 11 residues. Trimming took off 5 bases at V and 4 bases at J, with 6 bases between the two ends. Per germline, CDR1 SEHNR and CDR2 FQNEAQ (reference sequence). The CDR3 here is CASSRGYEQYF. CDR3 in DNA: TGTGCCAGCAGCCGTGGGTACGAGCAGTACTTC.

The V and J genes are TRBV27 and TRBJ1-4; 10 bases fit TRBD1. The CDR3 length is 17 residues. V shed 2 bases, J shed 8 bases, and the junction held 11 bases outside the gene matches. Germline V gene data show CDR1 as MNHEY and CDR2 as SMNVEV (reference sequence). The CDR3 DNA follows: TGTGCCAGCAGTTTAGGGCGACAGGGGGCCTATAGGGAAAAACTGTTTTTT. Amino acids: CASSLGRQGAYREKLFF.

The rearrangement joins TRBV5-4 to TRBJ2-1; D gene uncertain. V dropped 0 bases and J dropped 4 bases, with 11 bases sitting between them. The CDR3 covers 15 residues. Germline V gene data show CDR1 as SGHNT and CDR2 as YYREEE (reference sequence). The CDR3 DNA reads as TGTGCCAGCAGCTTGGCGAAGGCGCCGTACAATGAGCAGTTCTTC. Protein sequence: CASSLAKAPYNEQFF.